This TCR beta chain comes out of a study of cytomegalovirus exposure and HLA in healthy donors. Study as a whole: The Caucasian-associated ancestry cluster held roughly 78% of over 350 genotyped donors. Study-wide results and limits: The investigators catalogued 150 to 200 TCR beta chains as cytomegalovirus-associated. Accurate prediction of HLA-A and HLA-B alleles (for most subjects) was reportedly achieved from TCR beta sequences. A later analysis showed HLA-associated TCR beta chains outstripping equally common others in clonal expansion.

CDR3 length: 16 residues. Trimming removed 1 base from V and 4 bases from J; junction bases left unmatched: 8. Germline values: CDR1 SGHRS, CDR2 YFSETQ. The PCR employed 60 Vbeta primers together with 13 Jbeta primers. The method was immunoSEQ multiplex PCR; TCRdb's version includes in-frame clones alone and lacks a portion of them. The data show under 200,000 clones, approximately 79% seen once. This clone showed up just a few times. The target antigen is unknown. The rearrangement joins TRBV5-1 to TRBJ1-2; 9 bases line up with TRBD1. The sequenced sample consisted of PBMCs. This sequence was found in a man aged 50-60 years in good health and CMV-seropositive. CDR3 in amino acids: CASSLWTGQGAYGYTF. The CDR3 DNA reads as TGCGCCAGCAGCTTGTGGACGGGACAGGGAGCCTATGGCTACACCTTC.